A selection of T cell receptor beta chains follows, all from one sample in a study of T cells after yellow fever vaccination. TCRdb passed the 5' RACE reads through MiXCR, listing each CDR3 protein once. The table includes some 120,000 distinct CDR3 sequences, over 12% detected once. The starting material was CD8+ T cells sorted from PBMCs, obtained 5 days after the yellow fever booster vaccination. The receptors originated from a man aged 18 to 30 who received the YFV17D yellow fever vaccine. The CDR3 runs from the conserved cysteine through the conserved F or W. A D gene is named only where the DNA matches it firmly. Clone size is given for some rows only: seen once, a few or many times, or a class if the clone is expanded.

NA,TRBJ1-5,TRBV6-5,NA,CASSDSGTPGYQPQHF,TGTGCCAGCAGTGACTCCGGGACACCAGGGTATCAGCCCCAGCATTTT
TRBD1,TRBJ2-4,TRBV4-1,few,CASSQRQGAAKNIQYF,TGCGCCAGCAGCCAAAGACAGGGGGCAGCCAAAAACATTCAGTACTTC
TRBD2,TRBJ2-2,TRBV30,many,CAWNRGGGELFF,TGTGCCTGGAATCGCGGGGGAGGGGAGCTGTTTTTT
TRBD1,TRBJ2-5,TRBV20-1,NA,CSVDRAPETQYF,TGCAGTGTTGACAGGGCCCCAGAGACCCAGTACTTC
NA,TRBJ2-1,TRBV12-3/TRBV12-4,NA,CASSSSWAHNEQFF,NA
NA,TRBJ1-5,TRBV7-8,NA,CASSLRVAEDQPQHF,TGTGCCAGCAGCTTAAGGGTCGCAGAGGATCAGCCCCAGCATTTT
NA,TRBJ1-6,TRBV4-1,few,CASSQMSYNSPLHF,TGCGCCAGCAGCCAAATGAGCTATAATTCACCCCTCCACTTT
NA,TRBJ1-3,TRBV12-3/TRBV12-4,NA,CASENLQGISGNTIYF,TGTGCCAGCGAAAATCTCCAGGGTATCTCTGGAAACACCATATATTTT
TRBD1,TRBJ2-5,TRBV4-1,few,CASSRPGQQETQYF,TGCGCCAGCAGCCGGCCGGGACAGCAAGAGACCCAGTACTTC
NA,TRBJ1-2,TRBV5-4,NA,CASRTGLLNYGYTF,TGTGCCAGCAGAACGGGACTCTTAAACTATGGCTACACCTTC
NA,TRBJ2-1,TRBV12-5,NA,CASGFVVRTDHSYNEQFF,TGTGCTAGTGGTTTTGTTGTTCGGACGGATCACTCCTACAATGAGCAGTTCTTC
TRBD2,TRBJ2-3,TRBV11-2,few,CASSPGTSGGDTQYF,TGTGCCAGCAGCCCAGGGACTAGCGGTGGCGATACGCAGTATTTT
NA,TRBJ2-3,TRBV4-3,NA,CASSQVWSFTDTQYF,TGCGCCAGCAGCCAAGTCTGGTCCTTCACAGATACGCAGTATTTT
NA,TRBJ1-2,TRBV6-2/TRBV6-3,NA,CASSYPRPGYTF,TGTGCCAGCAGTTACCCACGTCCCGGCTACACCTTC
NA,TRBJ1-3,TRBV14,NA,CASSQTRTAVSGNTIYF,TGTGCCAGCAGCCAAACGAGGACTGCTGTCTCTGGAAACACCATATATTTT
TRBD2,TRBJ2-1,TRBV4-3,NA,CASSQLAGGRNEQFF,TGCGCCAGCAGCCAACTAGCGGGGGGGCGGAATGAGCAGTTCTTC
NA,TRBJ1-4,TRBV4-1,many,CASSLGGAEKLFF,TGCGCCAGCAGCCTGGGGGGAGCGGAAAAACTGTTTTTT
TRBD1,TRBJ1-5,TRBV4-3,NA,CASSQDGDRNQPQHF,TGCGCCAGCAGCCAAGATGGGGACAGAAATCAGCCCCAGCATTTT
NA,TRBJ1-1,TRBV7-8,NA,CASSLTWENTEAFF,TGTGCCAGCAGCTTAACTTGGGAGAACACTGAAGCTTTCTTT
TRBD1,TRBJ2-7,TRBV25-1,few,CASSDRTGRNEQYF,TGTGCCAGCAGTGACCGGACAGGGCGCAACGAGCAGTACTTC
NA,TRBJ2-1,TRBV5-1,NA,CASSALGDKNDPNEQFF,TGCGCCAGCAGCGCCCTCGGGGATAAAAATGACCCGAATGAGCAGTTCTTC
NA,TRBJ2-2,TRBV10-3,NA,CAISFETGTLAGELFF,TGTGCCATCAGCTTTGAAACCGGGACTTTGGCCGGGGAGCTGTTTTTT
NA,TRBJ2-5,TRBV4-1,few,CASSQVYQETQYF,TGCGCCAGCAGCCAAGTATACCAAGAGACCCAGTACTTC
NA,TRBJ2-7,TRBV2,NA,CASSGSRLSYEQYF,TGTGCCAGCAGTGGGTCACGTCTCTCCTACGAGCAGTACTTC
NA,TRBJ2-1,TRBV12-3/TRBV12-4,NA,CASSHRDFNEQFF,TGTGCCAGCAGCCACAGGGACTTCAATGAGCAGTTCTTC